This T cell receptor beta chain stems from a study of cytomegalovirus exposure and HLA in healthy donors. The CDR3 is 15 amino acids. With V trimmed by 1 base and J by 9 bases, 2 bases remained unmatched. The V gene's germline CDR1 is SGHVS and CDR2 FNYEAQ. Primers: 60 Vbeta forward and 13 Jbeta reverse. TCRdb's table, derived via immunoSEQ multiplex PCR, lists solely in-frame clones and lacks some. The sample includes about 120,000 clones, 70% to 85% seen only once; the top ten take roughly 2.5%. The receptor was derived from a woman under 30 in good health and CMV-seronegative. V usage is TRBV7-6 and J usage is TRBJ2-1; TRBD2 aligns across 14 bases. The sequenced material came from PBMCs. The CDR3 bases are TGTGCCAGCAGCTTAGGACTAGCGGGGGGGCCTGAGCAGTTCTTC. Its translation: CASSLGLAGGPEQFF.